This entry concerns a single TCR beta chain. Its antigen remains unidentified. Treatment specified: oral pan-JAK inhibitor, 5-10 mg twice daily. Sorted out of PBMCs were CD4+ T cells and CD8+ T cells. Isolated RNA was reverse transcribed into cDNA used as the sequencing template. The method was immunoSEQ multiplex PCR; TCRdb's version includes in-frame clones alone and lacks a portion of them. The profile shows over 150,000 clones, 55% to 70% of them singletons. This entry comes from a study of CD8+ T cells in alopecia areata. Regarding the study as a whole: Lesional scalp, especially alopecia totalis/universalis, showed higher clonality than normal scalp. Scalp clonality dropped significantly under tofacitinib, as did expanded CD8+ top-100 clones.

Trimming stripped 4 bases from V and 2 bases from J, with 18 bases between. The CDR3 extends over 16 amino acids. Germline-derived CDR1 and CDR2 are SGHNT and YYREEE (reference sequence). The material was CD4+ T cells sorted from blood, obtained at week 24, from a patient treated with tofacitinib. The sequence came from a human donor with alopecia areata. V usage is TRBV5-4 and J usage is TRBJ2-5; a possible D gene is TRBD1 (6 bases). CDR3 in amino acids: CASSEAPGTSQETQYF. The CDR3 coding sequence is TGTGCCAGCAGCGAGGCCCCCGGGACATCTCAAGAGACCCAGTACTTC.